This paragraph covers one T cell receptor beta chain sequence. Its antigen remains unknown. The sample comes from a study of vaccination effects on CD4 cells after COVID-19. Broader study findings: Clones induced by infection and by vaccine showed marked clonal contraction late after vaccination.

With the ViraFEST assay, the study expanded antigen-specific CD4+ T cells using viral peptide pools, then sequenced them. Culture lasted around eleven days before CD4+ T cell isolation. The study found no prior SARS-CoV-2 infection in the vaccine recipients, who tested negative for nucleocapsid antibodies. They grew over 1.5 million PBMC in each well, adding about 10 IU/ml IL-2 and around 10 ug/ml peptides. The authors exchanged half the medium for IL-2 medium on days 3 and 7. Sequenced by immunoSEQ multiplex PCR; TCRdb stores in-frame clones only, minus some. The sample has about 54,000 clones, around 86% seen once. Source: CD4+ T cells from PBMCs cultured with HCoV-229E spike peptides, taken before COVID-19 vaccination. The source is a human donor who received a COVID-19 vaccine.

Here the CDR3 reads CASSLQGGRGSIQYF. CDR3 DNA: TGTGCCAGCAGCCTCCAGGGGGGACGGGGGTCGATTCAGTACTTC. This chain links TRBV28 with TRBJ2-4, with D perhaps TRBD1 (7 bases). V lost 6 bases and J 10 bases, leaving 22 bases between the germline ends. Germline-derived CDR1 and CDR2 are MDHEN and SYDVKM. The CDR3 length is 15 residues.